Sequencing of this T cell receptor beta chain was carried out in a study of blood T cell repertoires in COVID-19. Across the whole study: The cDNA or gDNA used as material had been derived from T cells, B-cell-depleted T cells, or PBMCs.

This CDR3 has 16 amino acids. The germline V gene encodes CDR1 SGHTS and CDR2 YDEGEE. Trimming shortened V by 3 bases and J by 2 bases, and 16 bases separated the two germline ends. Using immunoSEQ multiplex PCR, the repertoire was profiled, and TCRdb retains in-frame clones only, with some absent. The sample has 190,000 or so clones; 87% are singletons. This rearrangement joins TRBV5-8 to TRBJ2-3; possible D gene TRBD1, 7 bases. The sequence was collected from a woman under 30 who had recovered from COVID-19. Sample: peripheral blood. Written as DNA, the CDR3 is TGTGCCAGCAGCTCTAGGGGGGACAGAAACACAGATACGCAGTATTTT. Its translation is CASSSRGDRNTDTQYF.